This T cell receptor beta chain appears in the sequencing data of a study of blood T cell repertoires in COVID-19. Study details: The samples span acute and convalescent COVID-19 from the United States, Italy and Spain. Nucleic acid was either cDNA or gDNA, and it came from T cells, B-cell-depleted T cells, or PBMCs.

Trimming removed 3 bases at V and 4 bases at J, with 15 bases between. Per the germline V gene, CDR1 is LNHDA and CDR2 is SQIVND (reference sequence). There are 15 residues in the CDR3. The authors' processing: Estimation of nucleated cell counts was performed using reference gene primer amplification. Sequenced by immunoSEQ multiplex PCR; TCRdb stores in-frame clones only, minus some. V and J calls and clone size come straight from that table; D and trimming were deduced from the DNA. Of 95,000 to 150,000 clones listed, roughly 74% are singletons. This rearrangement joins TRBV19 to TRBJ1-2; D possibly corresponds to TRBD1 (6 bases). The sequence derives from a man in his fifties or sixties with acute or convalescent COVID-19. The sequenced material came from peripheral blood. The CDR3 here is CASSIGQQGLYGYTF. In DNA, the CDR3 is TGTGCCAGTAGTATCGGTCAACAGGGTCTCTATGGCTACACCTTC. Drawing the rest from reference TRBV19 and TRBJ1-2, the complete variable domain is DGGITQSPKYLFRKEGQNVTLSCEQNLNHDAMYWYRQDPGQGLRLIYYSQIVNDFQKGDIAEGYSVSREKKESFPLTVTSAQKNPTAFYLCASSIGQQGLYGYTFGSGTRLTVV.